This T cell receptor (beta chain) is drawn from a study of PD-1 blockade in classical Hodgkin lymphoma. Across the study: Every 2 weeks, patients had 3 mg/kg nivolumab intravenously. Study results and caveats: Patients were excluded if nivolumab began under 1 year after ASCT (the autologous transplant).

CDR1 and CDR2 (germline): SSHAT, FNYEAQ (reference sequence). CDR3 length: 15 residues. Concerning this clone itself: Antigen unknown. One end of the junction fails to match germline, which may point to a read error.

No patient escaped relapse after autologous stem cell transplantation, and brentuximab vedotin exposure varied. Best responses fell into complete response, partial response or progressive disease. Profiled with immunoSEQ multiplex PCR; TCRdb holds only in-frame clones, not every one. This table holds some 150,000 clones, about 81% found once. Specimen: peripheral blood mononuclear cells (PBMCs), collected before the second cycle of nivolumab. This TCR came from a human donor with classical Hodgkin lymphoma. The V call is TRBV7-7, the J call TRBJ1-6; no reliable D call. CDR3 nucleotide sequence: TGTGCTAGCAGCTTAGGGCCGGGATCCAATTCACCCCTCCACTTT. This sequence encodes CASSLGPGSNSPLHF.